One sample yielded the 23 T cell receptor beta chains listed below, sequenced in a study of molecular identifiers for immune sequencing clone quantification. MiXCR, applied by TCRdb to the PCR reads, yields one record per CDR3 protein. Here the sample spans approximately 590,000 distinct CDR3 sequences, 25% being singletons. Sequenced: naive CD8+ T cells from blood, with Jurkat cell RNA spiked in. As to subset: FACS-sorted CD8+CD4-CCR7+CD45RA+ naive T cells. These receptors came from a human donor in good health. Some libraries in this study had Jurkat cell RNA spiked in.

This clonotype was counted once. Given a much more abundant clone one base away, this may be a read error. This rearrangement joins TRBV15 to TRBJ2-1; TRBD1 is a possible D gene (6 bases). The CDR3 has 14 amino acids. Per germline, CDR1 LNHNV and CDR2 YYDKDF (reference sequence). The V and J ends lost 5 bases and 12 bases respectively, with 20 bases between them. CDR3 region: CATSGYTGIVGQFF. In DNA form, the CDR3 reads TGTGCCACCAGCGGATACACAGGGATTGTAGGGCAGTTCTTC.

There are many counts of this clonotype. This CDR3 is CASSQASGGTDTQYF. CDR3 in DNA: TGTGCCAGCAGCCAAGCCAGCGGGGGCACAGATACGCAGTATTTT. V is TRBV14 and J is TRBJ2-3; 7 bases align to TRBD2. The CDR3 spans 15 residues. V dropped 1 base and J dropped 1; count of bases not matched to a gene: 2. CDR1 is SGHDN and CDR2 is FVKESK in the germline V gene.

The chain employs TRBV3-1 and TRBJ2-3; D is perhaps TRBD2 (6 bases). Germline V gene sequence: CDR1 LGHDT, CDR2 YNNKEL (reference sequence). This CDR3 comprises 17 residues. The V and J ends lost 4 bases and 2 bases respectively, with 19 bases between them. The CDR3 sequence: CASSPPGWDWATDTQYF. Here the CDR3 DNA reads TGTGCCAGCAGCCCCCCAGGGTGGGACTGGGCCACAGATACGCAGTATTTT.

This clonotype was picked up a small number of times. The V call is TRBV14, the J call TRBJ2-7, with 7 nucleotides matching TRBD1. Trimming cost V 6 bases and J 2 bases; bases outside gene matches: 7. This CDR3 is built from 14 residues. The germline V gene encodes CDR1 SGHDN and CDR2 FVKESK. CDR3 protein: CASSGWQGAYEQYF. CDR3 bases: TGTGCCAGCAGTGGGTGGCAGGGGGCCTACGAGCAGTACTTC.

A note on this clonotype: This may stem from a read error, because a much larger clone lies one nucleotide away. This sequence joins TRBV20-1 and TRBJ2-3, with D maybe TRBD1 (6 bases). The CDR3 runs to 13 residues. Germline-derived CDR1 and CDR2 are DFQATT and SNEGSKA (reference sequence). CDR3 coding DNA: TGCAGTGCCACGGGACAACGCACAGCTACGCAGTATTTT. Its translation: CSATGQRTATQYF.

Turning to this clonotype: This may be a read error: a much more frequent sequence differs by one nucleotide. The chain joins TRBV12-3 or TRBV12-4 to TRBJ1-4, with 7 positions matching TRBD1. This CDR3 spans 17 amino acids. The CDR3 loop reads CASSLAANRGVNEKLSF. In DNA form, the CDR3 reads TGTGCCAGCAGTTTAGCCGCTAACAGGGGTGTTAATGAAAAACTGTCTTTT.

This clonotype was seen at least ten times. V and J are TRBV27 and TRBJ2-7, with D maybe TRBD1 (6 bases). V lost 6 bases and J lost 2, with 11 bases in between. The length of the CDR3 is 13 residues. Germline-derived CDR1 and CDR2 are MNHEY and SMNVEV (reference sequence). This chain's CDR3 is CASSPGHTYEQYF. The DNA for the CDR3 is TGTGCCAGCAGCCCGGGACACACCTACGAGCAGTACTTC.

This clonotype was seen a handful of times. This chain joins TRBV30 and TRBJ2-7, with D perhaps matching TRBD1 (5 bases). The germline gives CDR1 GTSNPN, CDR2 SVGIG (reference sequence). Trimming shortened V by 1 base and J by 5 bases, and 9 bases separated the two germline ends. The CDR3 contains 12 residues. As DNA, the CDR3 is TGTGCCTGGAGTGGGGCAGGGAACGAGCAGTACTTC. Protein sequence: CAWSGAGNEQYF.

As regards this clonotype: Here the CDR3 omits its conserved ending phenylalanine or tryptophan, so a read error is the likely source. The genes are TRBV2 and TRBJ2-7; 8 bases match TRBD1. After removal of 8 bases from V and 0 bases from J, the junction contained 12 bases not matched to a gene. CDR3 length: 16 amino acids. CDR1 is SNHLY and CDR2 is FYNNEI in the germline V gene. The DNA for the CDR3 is TGTGCCAGCTACCGCCTTGGGGACAGGAGCTCCTACGAGCAGTACCTC. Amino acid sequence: CASYRLGDRSSYEQYL.

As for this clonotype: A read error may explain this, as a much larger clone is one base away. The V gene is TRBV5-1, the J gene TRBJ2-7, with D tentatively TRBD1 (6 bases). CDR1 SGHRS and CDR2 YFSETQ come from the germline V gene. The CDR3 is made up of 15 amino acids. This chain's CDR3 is CTSSFLNRDPYEQYF. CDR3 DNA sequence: TGCACCAGCAGCTTTTTAAACAGGGACCCCTACGAGCAGTACTTC.

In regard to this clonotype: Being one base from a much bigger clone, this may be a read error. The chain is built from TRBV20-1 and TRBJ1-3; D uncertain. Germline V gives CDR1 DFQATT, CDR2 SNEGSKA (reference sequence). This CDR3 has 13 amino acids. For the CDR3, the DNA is TGCAGTGCGAGAGGAGCCTCTGGAAACACCATATATTTT. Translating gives CSARGASGNTIYF.

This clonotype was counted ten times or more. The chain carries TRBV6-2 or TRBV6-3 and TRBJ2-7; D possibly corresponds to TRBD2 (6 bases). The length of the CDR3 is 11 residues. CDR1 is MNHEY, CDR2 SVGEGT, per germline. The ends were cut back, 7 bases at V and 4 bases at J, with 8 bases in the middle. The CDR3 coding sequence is TGTGCCAGCACCGGGAGTTACGAGCAGTACTTC. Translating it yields CASTGSYEQYF.

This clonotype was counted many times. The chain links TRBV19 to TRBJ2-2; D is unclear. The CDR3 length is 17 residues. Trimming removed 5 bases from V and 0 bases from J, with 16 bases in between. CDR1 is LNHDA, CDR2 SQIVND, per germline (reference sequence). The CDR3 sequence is CASSPIQDLTNTGELFF. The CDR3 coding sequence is TGTGCCAGTAGTCCGATTCAAGACTTGACGAACACCGGGGAGCTGTTTTTT.

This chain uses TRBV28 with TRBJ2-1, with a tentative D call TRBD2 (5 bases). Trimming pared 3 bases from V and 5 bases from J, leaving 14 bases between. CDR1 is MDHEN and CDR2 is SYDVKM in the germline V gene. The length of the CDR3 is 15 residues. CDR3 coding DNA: TGTGCCAGCAGTTTCGCGTTAGGGAGAAACAATGAGCAGTTCTTC. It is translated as CASSFALGRNNEQFF.

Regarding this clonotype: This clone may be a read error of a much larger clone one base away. Here the CDR3 DNA reads TGCAGTGCTCCGGGGCTAGCTGCTTTCGCAGATACGCAGTATTTT. Translated: CSAPGLAAFADTQYF. V is TRBV20-1 and J is TRBJ2-3; tentatively, D is TRBD1 or TRBD2 (5 bases each). The germline gives CDR1 DFQATT, CDR2 SNEGSKA (reference sequence). Trimming took 5 bases from V and 4 from J, leaving 19 bases between them. This CDR3 region has 15 residues.

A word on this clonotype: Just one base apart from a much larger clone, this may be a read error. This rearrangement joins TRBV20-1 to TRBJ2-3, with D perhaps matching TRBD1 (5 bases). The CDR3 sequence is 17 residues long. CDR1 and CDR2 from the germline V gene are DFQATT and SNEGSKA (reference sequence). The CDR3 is CGARDLEGARGTDTQYF. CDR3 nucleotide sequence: TGCGGTGCTAGAGATCTAGAAGGGGCACGAGGAACAGATACGCAGTATTTT.

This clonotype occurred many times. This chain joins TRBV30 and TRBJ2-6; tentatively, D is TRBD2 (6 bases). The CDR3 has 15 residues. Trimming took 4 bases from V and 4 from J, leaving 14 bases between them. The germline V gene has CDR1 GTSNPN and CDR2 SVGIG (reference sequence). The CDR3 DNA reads TGTGCCTGGAATGGAGGGGCATCGGGGGCCAACGTCCTGACTTTC. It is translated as CAWNGGASGANVLTF.

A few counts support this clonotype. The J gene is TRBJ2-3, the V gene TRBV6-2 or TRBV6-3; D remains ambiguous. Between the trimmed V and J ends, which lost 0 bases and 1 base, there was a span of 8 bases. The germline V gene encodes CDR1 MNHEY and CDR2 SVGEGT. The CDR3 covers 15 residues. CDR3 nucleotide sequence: TGTGCCAGCAGTTACTCGATCGCGCGCACAGATACGCAGTATTTT. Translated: CASSYSIARTDTQYF.

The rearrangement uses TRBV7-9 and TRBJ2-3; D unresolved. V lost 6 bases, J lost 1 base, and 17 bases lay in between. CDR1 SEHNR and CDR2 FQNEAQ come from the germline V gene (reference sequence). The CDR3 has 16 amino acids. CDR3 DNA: TGTGCCAGCAGTTCTCGGGTAGTTTTGGGCACAGATACGCAGTATTTT. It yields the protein CASSSRVVLGTDTQYF.

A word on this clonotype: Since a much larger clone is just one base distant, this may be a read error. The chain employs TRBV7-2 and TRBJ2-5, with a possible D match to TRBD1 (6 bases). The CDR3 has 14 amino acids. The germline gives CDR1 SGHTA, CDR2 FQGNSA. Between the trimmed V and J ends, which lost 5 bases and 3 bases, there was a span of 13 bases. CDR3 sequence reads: CASSIGTWKETQYF. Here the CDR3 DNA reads TGTGCCAGCAGCATTGGGACATGGAAAGAGACCCAGTACTTC. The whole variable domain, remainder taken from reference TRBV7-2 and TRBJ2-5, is GAGVSQSPSNKVTEKGKDVELRCDPISGHTALYWYRQSLGQGLEFLIYFQGNSAPDKSGLPSDRFSAERTGGSVSTLTIQRTQQEDSAVYLCASSIGTWKETQYFGPGTRLLVL.

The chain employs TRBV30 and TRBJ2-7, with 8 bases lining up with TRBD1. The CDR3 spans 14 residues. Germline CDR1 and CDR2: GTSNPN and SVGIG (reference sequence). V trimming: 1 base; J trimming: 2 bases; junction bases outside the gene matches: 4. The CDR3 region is CAWSGQGIPYEQYF. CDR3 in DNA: TGTGCCTGGAGTGGACAGGGGATACCCTACGAGCAGTACTTC.

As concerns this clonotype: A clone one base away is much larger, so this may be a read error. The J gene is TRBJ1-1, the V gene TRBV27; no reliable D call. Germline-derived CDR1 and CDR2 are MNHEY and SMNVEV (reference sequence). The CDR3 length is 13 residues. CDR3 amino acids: CVSSLGRETEAFF. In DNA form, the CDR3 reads TGTGTCAGCAGTTTGGGTCGGGAAACTGAAGCTTTCTTT.

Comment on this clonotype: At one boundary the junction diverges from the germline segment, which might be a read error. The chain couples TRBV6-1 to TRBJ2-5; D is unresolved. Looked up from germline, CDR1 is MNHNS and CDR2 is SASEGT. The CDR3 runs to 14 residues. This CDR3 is CASSEVVLQEAQYF. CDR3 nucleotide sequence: TGTGCCAGCAGTGAAGTGGTTCTCCAAGAGGCCCAGTACTTC.